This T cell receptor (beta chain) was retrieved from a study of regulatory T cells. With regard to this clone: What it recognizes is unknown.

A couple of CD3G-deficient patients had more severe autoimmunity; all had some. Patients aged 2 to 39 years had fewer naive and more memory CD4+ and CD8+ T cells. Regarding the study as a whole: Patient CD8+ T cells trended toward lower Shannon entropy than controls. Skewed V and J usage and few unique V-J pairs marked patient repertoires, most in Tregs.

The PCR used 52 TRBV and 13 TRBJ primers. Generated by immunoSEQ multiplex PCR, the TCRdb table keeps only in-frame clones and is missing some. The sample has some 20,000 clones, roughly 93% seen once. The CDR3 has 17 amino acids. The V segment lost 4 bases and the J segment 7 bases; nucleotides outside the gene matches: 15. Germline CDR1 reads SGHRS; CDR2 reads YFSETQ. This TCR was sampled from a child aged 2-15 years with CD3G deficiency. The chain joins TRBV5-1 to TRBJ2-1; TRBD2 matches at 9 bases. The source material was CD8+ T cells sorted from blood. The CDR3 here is CASSLGSGLAVGNEQFF. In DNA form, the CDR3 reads TGCGCCAGCAGCCTAGGCTCGGGACTAGCCGTCGGGAATGAGCAGTTCTTC.